The 3 T cell receptor beta chains in this list originate from one sample, sequenced in a study of T-cell memory formation after mild COVID-19. TCRdb re-derived calls from the 5' RACE reads in MiXCR, one entry per CDR3 protein. The sample carries roughly 62,000 distinct CDR3 sequences, roughly 10% recorded once. Sequencing was carried out using PBMCs or a T cell subset sorted from them (not recorded which). All receptors derive from a man between 18 and 35 years old who had mild COVID-19 (a few samples of this study predate the infection). Cell type and time point are not known.

V is TRBV7-6 and J is TRBJ2-1; tentatively, D is TRBD1 (6 bases). Looked up from germline, CDR1 is SGHVS and CDR2 is FNYEAQ. The CDR3 length is 17 residues. V dropped 5 bases and J dropped 7 bases, with 24 bases sitting between them. CDR3 protein: CASSSFQGLGAGNEQFF. CDR3 DNA sequence: TGTGCCAGCAGCAGCTTTCAAGGCTTGGGGGCCGGTAATGAGCAGTTCTTC.

This clonotype showed up just a few times. The chain combines TRBV6-1 with TRBJ2-1, with TRBD2 matching over 11 bases. The CDR3 has 15 amino acids. Losses at the gene ends were 7 bases for V and 3 bases for J; bases not matched to a gene: 5. In germline, CDR1 is MNHNS, CDR2 SASEGT. The CDR3 is CASNSGTSGYNEQFF. DNA of the CDR3: TGTGCCAGCAACTCCGGGACTAGCGGCTACAATGAGCAGTTCTTC.

Only a few counts were recorded for this clonotype. V is TRBV15 and J is TRBJ2-7, with D perhaps matching TRBD1 (6 bases). The V and J ends lost 2 bases and 2 bases respectively, with 7 bases between them. Germline V lookup: CDR1 LNHNV, CDR2 YYDKDF (reference sequence). The CDR3 runs to 13 residues. CDR3 coding DNA: TGTGCCACCAGCAGAACAGGGCCCTACGAGCAGTACTTC. It specifies CATSRTGPYEQYF. The full variable domain, its missing parts supplied by reference TRBV15 and TRBJ2-7, is DAMVIQNPRYQVTQFGKPVTLSCSQTLNHNVMYWYQQKSSQAPKLLFHYYDKDFNNEADTPDNFQSRRPNTSFCFLDIRSPGLGDTAMYLCATSRTGPYEQYFGPGTRLTVT.